This TCR beta chain was sequenced for a study of cytomegalovirus exposure and HLA in healthy donors. The study, taken as a whole, reports: Later, TCR association rates were found to vary by HLA locus, highest for DRB1 and lowest for HLA-C. Earlier analysis yielded a pattern in which most TCR beta V segments were productive about 90% or about 30% of the time. Of the V segments, some could not be distinguished, including TRBV6-2 and TRBV6-3, and were excluded.

Vbeta (60) and Jbeta (13) primers were used in the PCR. This table comes from immunoSEQ multiplex PCR, and its TCRdb copy is limited to in-frame clones, with some not included. The sample holds over 110,000 clones, around 82% seen once. In this sample, this clone turned up a few times. Its antigen remains unidentified. Germline V gene data show CDR1 as LNHDA and CDR2 as SQIVND (reference sequence). This CDR3 is built from 15 residues. V lost 4 bases and J 11 bases, leaving 23 bases between the germline ends. The sequenced sample consisted of PBMCs. The rearrangement uses TRBV19 and TRBJ1-1; possible D gene TRBD1, 5 bases. The clonotype originates from a female donor in good health and CMV-seronegative. DNA of the CDR3: TGTGCCAGTAGTAACCGCCACAAGGGGCTAAAGGAGGCTTTCTTT. It encodes CASSNRHKGLKEAFF. The whole variable domain, filled in from reference TRBV19 and TRBJ1-1, reads DGGITQSPKYLFRKEGQNVTLSCEQNLNHDAMYWYRQDPGQGLRLIYYSQIVNDFQKGDIAEGYSVSREKKESFPLTVTSAQKNPTAFYLCASSNRHKGLKEAFFGQGTRLTVV.